The rows below give T cell receptor beta chains drawn from one sample of a study of T cells in Graves' hyperthyroidism and ophthalmopathy. TCRdb processed the multiplex PCR reads anew with MiXCR; each CDR3 protein has one entry. The sample shows 250,000 to 300,000 distinct CDR3 sequences, roughly 19% of them seen only once. Input material: blood. All receptors come from a man aged 45-60 years with Graves' ophthalmopathy. The CDR3 runs from the conserved cysteine through the conserved F or W. Each record gives: J gene, clone size, V gene, D gene, CDR3 DNA, CDR3 protein. A D gene is named only where the DNA matches it firmly. The listing skips clone size in some rows; elsewhere it reads once, few, many or a size class.

>TRBJ2-6|many|TRBV5-1|.
TGCGCCAGCAGAGTGGCTTCTGGGGCCAACGTCCTGACTTTC
CASRVASGANVLTF
>TRBJ2-7|many|TRBV20-1|.
TGCAGTGCTAGACTAAAATCCTCCTACGAGCAGTACTTC
CSARLKSSYEQYF
>TRBJ1-5|many|TRBV2|.
TGTGCCAGCAGTGGGCCCTATACGGGGGGCGGTTATCAGCCCCAGCATTTT
CASSGPYTGGGYQPQHF
>TRBJ2-4|.|TRBV20-1|TRBD2
TGCAGTGCTATACCGGGGAGGGCGGACATTCAGTACTTC
CSAIPGRADIQYF
>TRBJ2-6|.|TRBV3-1|TRBD1
TGTGCCAGCAGCCAGGGGGACAGTGGAGCCAACGTCCTGACTTTC
CASSQGDSGANVLTF
>TRBJ1-1|many|TRBV10-3|.
TGTGCCATCAGTGAGTCGCGGGGGGCGAGCACTGAAGCTTTCTTT
CAISESRGASTEAFF
>TRBJ1-1|few|TRBV20-1|.
TGCAGTGCTAGAGCCAGGGAAGCTGAAGCTTTCTTT
CSARAREAEAFF
>TRBJ1-1|.|TRBV9|.
TGTGCCAGCAGCTACGGACAGAACATGAACACTGAAGCTTTCTTT
CASSYGQNMNTEAFF
>TRBJ2-1|.|TRBV6-2/TRBV6-3|TRBD2
TGTGCCAGCAGCCTAACTAGCGGGAGAGAGCAGTTCTTC
CASSLTSGREQFF
>TRBJ1-5|.|TRBV28|.
TGTGCCAGCACGCCCCCCCATCAGCCCCAGCATTTT
CASTPPHQPQHF
>TRBJ2-4|once|TRBV24-1|.
TGTGCCACCAGTGACTCAGGGCCTACGGTAGCCAAAAACATTCAGTACTTC
CATSDSGPTVAKNIQYF
>TRBJ1-2|many|TRBV7-3|TRBD1
TGTGCCAGCAGCTTAACGGGGGACAGGGACGGCGGCTACACCTTC
CASSLTGDRDGGYTF
>TRBJ2-1|many|TRBV12-3/TRBV12-4|TRBD2
TGTGCCAGCAGTTTAGGGACTAGCGGGAGGGCCTCCTACAATGAGCAGTTCTTC
CASSLGTSGRASYNEQFF
>TRBJ2-2|many|TRBV20-1|.
TGCAGTGCTCGCTTACAGGGTTTAAACACCGGGGAGCTGTTTTTT
CSARLQGLNTGELFF
>TRBJ2-3|few|TRBV7-9|.
TGTGCCAGCATCATCGACGTAGTTACAGATACGCAGTATTTT
CASIIDVVTDTQYF
>TRBJ1-5|.|TRBV6-5|.
TGTGCCAGCAGTTACGATTTAAAACAGCCCCAGCATTTT
CASSYDLKQPQHF
>TRBJ2-2|many|TRBV20-1|TRBD1
TGCAGTGCTAGGGAGACAGGGGGCGGGAGCGGGGAGCTGTTTTTT
CSARETGGGSGELFF
>TRBJ2-1|.|TRBV5-1|.
TGCGCCAGCAGCTTGGGGGCTAGTAATGAGCAGTTCTTC
CASSLGASNEQFF
>TRBJ2-3|few|TRBV6-2/TRBV6-3|.
TGTGCCAGCAGTTACTCAGAGGGGCGCCTAAGCACAGATACGCAGTATTTT
CASSYSEGRLSTDTQYF
>TRBJ2-7|many|TRBV6-1|TRBD1
TGTGCCAGCAGTGGGGGACAGGGGCGGAACTACGAGCAGTACTTC
CASSGGQGRNYEQYF
>TRBJ2-3|many|TRBV15|.
TGTGCCACCAGCAGAACCGGCTTAGCAGCCACAGATACGCAGTATTTT
CATSRTGLAATDTQYF
>TRBJ2-7|few|TRBV24-1|.
TGTGCCACCAGTGATTCGGGACTCTCAGGCGAGCAGTACTTC
CATSDSGLSGEQYF
>TRBJ2-7|many|TRBV5-1|.
TGCGCCAGCAGCTTGGTGGACGGGTTAACTAGCTCCTACGAGCAGTACTTC
CASSLVDGLTSSYEQYF
>TRBJ2-1|many|TRBV7-6|TRBD2
TGTGCCAGCAGCACGACTAGCGCGGTAAACAATGAGCAGTTCTTC
CASSTTSAVNNEQFF
>TRBJ2-1|many|TRBV18|.
TGTGCCAGCTCACCAACCGGCAGGGGCAGTTCCTACAATGAGCAGTTCTTC
CASSPTGRGSSYNEQFF